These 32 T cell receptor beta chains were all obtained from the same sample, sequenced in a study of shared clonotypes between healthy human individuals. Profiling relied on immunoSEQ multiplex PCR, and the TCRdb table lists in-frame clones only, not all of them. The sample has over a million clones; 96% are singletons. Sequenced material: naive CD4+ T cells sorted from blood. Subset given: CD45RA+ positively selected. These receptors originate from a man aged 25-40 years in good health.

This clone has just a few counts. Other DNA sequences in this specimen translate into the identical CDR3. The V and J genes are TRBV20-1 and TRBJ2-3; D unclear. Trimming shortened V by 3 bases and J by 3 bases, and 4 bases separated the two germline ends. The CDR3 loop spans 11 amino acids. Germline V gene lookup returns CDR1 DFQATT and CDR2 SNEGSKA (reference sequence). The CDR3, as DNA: TGCAGTGCTAGCGATACAGATACGCAGTATTTT. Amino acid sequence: CSASDTDTQYF.

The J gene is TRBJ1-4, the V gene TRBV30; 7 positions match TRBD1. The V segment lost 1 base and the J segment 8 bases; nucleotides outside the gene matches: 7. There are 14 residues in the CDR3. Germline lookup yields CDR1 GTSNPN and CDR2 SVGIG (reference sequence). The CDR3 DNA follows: TGTGCCTGGAGTGCAGGGGGTGGGGACGAAAAACTGTTTTTT. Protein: CAWSAGGGDEKLFF.

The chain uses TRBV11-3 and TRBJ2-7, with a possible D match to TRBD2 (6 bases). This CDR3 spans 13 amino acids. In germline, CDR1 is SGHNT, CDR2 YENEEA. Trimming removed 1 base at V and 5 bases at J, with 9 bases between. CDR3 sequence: CASSLAGVNEQYF. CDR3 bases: TGTGCCAGCAGCTTAGCGGGGGTCAACGAGCAGTACTTC. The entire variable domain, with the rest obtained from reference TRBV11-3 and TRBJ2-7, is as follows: EAGVVQSPRYKIIEKKQPVAFWCNPISGHNTLYWYLQNLGQGPELLIRYENEEAVDDSQLPKDRFSAERLKGVDSTLKIQPAELGDSAVYLCASSLAGVNEQYFGPGTRLTVT.

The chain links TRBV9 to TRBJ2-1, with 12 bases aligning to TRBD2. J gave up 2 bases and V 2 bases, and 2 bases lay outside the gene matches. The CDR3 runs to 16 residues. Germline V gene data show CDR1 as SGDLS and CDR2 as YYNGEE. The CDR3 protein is CASSVTSGRPYNEQFF. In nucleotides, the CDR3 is TGTGCCAGCAGCGTGACTAGCGGGAGACCCTACAATGAGCAGTTCTTC.

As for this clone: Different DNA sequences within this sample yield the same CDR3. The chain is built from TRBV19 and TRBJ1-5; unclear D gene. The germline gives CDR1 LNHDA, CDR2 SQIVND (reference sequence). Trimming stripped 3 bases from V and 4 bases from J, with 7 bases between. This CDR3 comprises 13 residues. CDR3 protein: CASSISRNQPQHF. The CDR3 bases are TGTGCCAGTAGTATCAGCAGAAATCAGCCCCAGCATTTT.

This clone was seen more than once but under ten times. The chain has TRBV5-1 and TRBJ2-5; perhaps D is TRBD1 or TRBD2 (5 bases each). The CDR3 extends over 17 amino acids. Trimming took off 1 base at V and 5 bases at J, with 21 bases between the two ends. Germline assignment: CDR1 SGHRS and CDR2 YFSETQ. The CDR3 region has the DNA TGCGCCAGCAGCTTGAATCGTTCGGGAATCAACAGGGAGACCCAGTACTTC. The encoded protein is CASSLNRSGINRETQYF.

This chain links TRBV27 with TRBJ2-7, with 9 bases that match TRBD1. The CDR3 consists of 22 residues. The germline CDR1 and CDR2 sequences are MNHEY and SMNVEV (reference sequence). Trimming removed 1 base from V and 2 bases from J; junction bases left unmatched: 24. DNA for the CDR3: TGTGCCAGCAGTTTATGGGGTGGTGGAACAGGGGGCGTAAGTGGTCTTACCTACGAGCAGTACTTC. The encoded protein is CASSLWGGGTGGVSGLTYEQYF.

The CDR3 is CASSLESSTGKHIQETQYF. CDR3 sequence (DNA): TGTGCCAGCAGCTTAGAGTCCTCGACAGGGAAACATATCCAAGAGACCCAGTACTTC. The rearrangement uses TRBV5-8 and TRBJ2-5; 7 bases are a match to TRBD1. The ends lost 2 bases at V and 1 base at J; junction bases unmatched: 17. This CDR3 is 19 amino acids long. Germline-derived CDR1 and CDR2 are SGHTS and YDEGEE.

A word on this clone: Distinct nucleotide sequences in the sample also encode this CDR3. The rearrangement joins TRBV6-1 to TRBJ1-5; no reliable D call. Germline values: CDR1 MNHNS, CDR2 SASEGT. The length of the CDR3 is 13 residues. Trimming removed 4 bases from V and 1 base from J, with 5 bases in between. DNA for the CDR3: TGTGCCAGCAGTGGAAGGAGCAATCAGCCCCAGCATTTT. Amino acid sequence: CASSGRSNQPQHF.

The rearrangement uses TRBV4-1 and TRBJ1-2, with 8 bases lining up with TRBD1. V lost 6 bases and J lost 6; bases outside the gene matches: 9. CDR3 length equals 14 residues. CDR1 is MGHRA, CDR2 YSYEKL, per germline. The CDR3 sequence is CASRTGAGGNGYTF. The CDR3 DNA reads TGCGCCAGCAGGACCGGGGCAGGGGGCAATGGCTACACCTTC.

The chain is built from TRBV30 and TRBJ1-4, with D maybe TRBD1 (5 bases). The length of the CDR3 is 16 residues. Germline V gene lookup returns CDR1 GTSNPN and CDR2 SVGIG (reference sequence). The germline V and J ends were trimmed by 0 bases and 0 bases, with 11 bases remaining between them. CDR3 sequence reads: CAWSVRTLPTNEKLFF. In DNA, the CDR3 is TGTGCCTGGAGTGTAAGGACACTCCCAACTAATGAAAAACTGTTTTTT.

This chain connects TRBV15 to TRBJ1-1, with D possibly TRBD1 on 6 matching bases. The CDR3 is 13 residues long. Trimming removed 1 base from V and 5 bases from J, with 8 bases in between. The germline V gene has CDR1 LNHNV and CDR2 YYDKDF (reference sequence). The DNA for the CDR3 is TGTGCCACCAGCAGAGTCCAGGGGACTGAAGCTTTCTTT. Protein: CATSRVQGTEAFF.

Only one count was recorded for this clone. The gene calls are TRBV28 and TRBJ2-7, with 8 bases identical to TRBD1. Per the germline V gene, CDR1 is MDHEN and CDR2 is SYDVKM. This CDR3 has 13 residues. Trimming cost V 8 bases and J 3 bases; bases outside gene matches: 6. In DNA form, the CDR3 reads TGTGCCAGCGTTGGACAGGGTCTCTACGAGCAGTACTTC. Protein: CASVGQGLYEQYF. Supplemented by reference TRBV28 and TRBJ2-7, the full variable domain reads DVKVTQSSRYLVKRTGEKVFLECVQDMDHENMFWYRQDPGLGLRLIYFSYDVKMKEKGDIPEGYSVSREKKERFSLILESASTNQTSMYLCASVGQGLYEQYFGPGTRLTVT.

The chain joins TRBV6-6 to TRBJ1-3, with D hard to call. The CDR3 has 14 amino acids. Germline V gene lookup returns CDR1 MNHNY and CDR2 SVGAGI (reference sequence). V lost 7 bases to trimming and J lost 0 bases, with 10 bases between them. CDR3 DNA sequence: TGTGCCAGCACTCCGGACCTCTCTGGAAACACCATATATTTT. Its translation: CASTPDLSGNTIYF.

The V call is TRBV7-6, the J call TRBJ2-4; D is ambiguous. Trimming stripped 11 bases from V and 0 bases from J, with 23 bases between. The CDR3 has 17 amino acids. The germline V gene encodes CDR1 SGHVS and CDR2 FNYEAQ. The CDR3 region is CAAYKTLKKIAKNIQYF. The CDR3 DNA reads TGTGCCGCCTATAAAACACTCAAGAAGATAGCCAAAAACATTCAGTACTTC.

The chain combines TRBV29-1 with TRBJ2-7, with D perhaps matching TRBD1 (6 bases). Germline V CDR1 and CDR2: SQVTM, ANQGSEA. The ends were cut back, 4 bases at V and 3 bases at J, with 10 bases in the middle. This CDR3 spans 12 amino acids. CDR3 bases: TGCAGCGTTGGTCAGGGGATCTACGAGCAGTACTTC. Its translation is CSVGQGIYEQYF.

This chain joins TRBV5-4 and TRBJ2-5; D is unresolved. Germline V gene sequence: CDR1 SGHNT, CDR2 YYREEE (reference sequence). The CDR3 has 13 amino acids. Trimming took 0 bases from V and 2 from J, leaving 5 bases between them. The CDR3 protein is CASSLEVQETQYF. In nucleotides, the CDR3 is TGTGCCAGCAGCTTGGAGGTACAAGAGACCCAGTACTTC.

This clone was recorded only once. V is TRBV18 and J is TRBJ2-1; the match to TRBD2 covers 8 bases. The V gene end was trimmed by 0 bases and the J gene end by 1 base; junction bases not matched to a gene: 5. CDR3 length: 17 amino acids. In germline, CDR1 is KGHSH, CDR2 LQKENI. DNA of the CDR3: TGTGCCAGCTCACCACCCCCCAGCGGGGGTTCCTACAATGAGCAGTTCTTC. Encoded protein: CASSPPPSGGSYNEQFF.

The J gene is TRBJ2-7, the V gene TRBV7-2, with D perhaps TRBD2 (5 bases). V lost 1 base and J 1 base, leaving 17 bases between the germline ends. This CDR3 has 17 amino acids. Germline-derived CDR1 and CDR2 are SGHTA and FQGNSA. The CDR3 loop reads CASSLEGIAGFSYEQYF. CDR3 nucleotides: TGTGCCAGCAGCTTAGAAGGTATTGCGGGCTTTTCCTACGAGCAGTACTTC.

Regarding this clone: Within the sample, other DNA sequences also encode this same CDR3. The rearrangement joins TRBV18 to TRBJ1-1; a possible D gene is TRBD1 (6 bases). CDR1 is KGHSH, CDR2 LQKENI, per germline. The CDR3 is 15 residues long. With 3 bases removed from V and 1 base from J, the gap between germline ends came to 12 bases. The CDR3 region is CASSPLRTANTEAFF. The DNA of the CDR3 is TGTGCCAGCTCACCTCTGAGGACAGCGAACACTGAAGCTTTCTTT.

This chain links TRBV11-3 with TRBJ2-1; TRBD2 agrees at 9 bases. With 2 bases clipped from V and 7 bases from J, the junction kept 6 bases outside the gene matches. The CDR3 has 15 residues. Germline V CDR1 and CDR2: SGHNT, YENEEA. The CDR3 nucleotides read TGTGCCAGCAGCTTATATAGCGGGAGAATGAATGAGCAGTTCTTC. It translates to CASSLYSGRMNEQFF.

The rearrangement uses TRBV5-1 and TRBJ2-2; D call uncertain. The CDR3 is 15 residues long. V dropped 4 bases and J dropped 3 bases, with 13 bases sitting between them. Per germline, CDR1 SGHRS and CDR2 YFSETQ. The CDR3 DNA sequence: TGCGCCAGCAGCAGTGGGAACAGAGACACCGGGGAGCTGTTTTTT. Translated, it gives CASSSGNRDTGELFF. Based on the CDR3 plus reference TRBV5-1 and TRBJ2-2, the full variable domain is KAGVTQTPRYLIKTRGQQVTLSCSPISGHRSVSWYQQTPGQGLQFLFEYFSETQRNKGNFPGRFSGRQFSNSRSEMNVSTLELGDSALYLCASSSGNRDTGELFFGEGSRLTVL.

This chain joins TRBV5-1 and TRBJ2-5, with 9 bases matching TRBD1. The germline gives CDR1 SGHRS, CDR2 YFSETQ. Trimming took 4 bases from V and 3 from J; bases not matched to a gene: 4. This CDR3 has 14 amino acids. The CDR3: CASSQTGGEETQYF. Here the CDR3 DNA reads TGCGCCAGCAGCCAGACAGGGGGGGAAGAGACCCAGTACTTC.

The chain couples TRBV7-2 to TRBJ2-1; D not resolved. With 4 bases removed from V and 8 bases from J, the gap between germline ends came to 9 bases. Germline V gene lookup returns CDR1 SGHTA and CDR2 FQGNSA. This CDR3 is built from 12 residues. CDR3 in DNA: TGTGCCAGCAGCTCCTCCAGGTATGAGCAGTTCTTC. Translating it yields CASSSSRYEQFF.

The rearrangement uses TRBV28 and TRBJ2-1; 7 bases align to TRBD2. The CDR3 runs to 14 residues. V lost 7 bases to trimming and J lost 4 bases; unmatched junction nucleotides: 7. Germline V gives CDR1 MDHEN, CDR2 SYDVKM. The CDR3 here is CASINGRDYNEQFF. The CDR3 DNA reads TGTGCCAGCATCAATGGGAGGGATTACAATGAGCAGTTCTTC.

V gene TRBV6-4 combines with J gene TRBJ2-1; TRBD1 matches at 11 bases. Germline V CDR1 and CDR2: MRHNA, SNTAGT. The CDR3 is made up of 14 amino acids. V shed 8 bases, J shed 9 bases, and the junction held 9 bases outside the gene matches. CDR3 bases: TGTGCCAGCCAGACCTCCGGGACAGGGGGTGAGCAGTTCTTC. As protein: CASQTSGTGGEQFF.

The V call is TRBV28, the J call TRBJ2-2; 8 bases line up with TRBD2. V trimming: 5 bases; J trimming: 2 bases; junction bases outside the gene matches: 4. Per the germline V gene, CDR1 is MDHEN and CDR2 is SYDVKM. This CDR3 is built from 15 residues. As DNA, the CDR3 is TGTGCCAGCAGTAGGACTAGCCTAAACACCGGGGAGCTGTTTTTT. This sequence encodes CASSRTSLNTGELFF.

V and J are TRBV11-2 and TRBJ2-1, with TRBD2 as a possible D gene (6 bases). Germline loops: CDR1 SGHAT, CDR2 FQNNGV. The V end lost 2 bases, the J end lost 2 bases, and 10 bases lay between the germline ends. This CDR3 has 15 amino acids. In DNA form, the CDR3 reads TGTGCCAGCAGCTTAAAGGTAGCGGCCTACAATGAGCAGTTCTTC. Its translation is CASSLKVAAYNEQFF. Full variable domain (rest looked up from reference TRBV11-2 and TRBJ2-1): EAGVAQSPRYKIIEKRQSVAFWCNPISGHATLYWYQQILGQGPKLLIQFQNNGVVDDSQLPKDRFSAERLKGVDSTLKIQPAKLEDSAVYLCASSLKVAAYNEQFFGPGTRLTVL.

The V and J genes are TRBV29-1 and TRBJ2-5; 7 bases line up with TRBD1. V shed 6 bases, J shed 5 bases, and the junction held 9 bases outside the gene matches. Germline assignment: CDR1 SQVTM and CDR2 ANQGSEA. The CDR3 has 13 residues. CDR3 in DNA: TGCAGCGTCCGGGACAGTCCCAGGGAGACCCAGTACTTC. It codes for CSVRDSPRETQYF.

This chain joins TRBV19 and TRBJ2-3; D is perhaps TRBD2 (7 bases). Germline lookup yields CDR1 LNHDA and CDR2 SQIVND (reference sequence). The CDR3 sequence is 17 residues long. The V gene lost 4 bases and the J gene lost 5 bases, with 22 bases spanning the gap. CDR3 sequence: CASSKGGLAPLGDTQYF. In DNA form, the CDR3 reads TGTGCCAGTAGTAAGGGGGGGCTAGCGCCTCTAGGAGATACGCAGTATTTT.

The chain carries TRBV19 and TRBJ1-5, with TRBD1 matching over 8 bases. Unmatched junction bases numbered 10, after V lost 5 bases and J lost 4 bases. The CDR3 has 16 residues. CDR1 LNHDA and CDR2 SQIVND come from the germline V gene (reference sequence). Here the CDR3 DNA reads TGTGCCAGTAGTGCGGAGGACAGGGCGGGGAATCAGCCCCAGCATTTT. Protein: CASSAEDRAGNQPQHF.

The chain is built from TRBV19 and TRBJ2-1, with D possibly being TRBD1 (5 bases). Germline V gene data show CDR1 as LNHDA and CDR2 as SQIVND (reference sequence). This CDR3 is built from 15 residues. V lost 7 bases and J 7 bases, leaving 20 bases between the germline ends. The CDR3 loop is CASTLRHETGNEQFF. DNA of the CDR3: TGTGCCAGTACCCTTCGACATGAAACAGGTAATGAGCAGTTCTTC.